This T cell receptor (beta chain) was sequenced for a study of shared clonotypes between healthy human individuals. Whole-study results and caveats: The sharing of 4.5% to 6.5% of naive CD4 clonotypes was seen across several donors.

The method was immunoSEQ multiplex PCR; TCRdb's version includes in-frame clones alone and lacks a portion of them. The top ten hold approximately 0.13% of the sample, which has some 2 million clones, roughly 94% seen once. This clone is a singleton in its sample. Antigen unknown. The CDR3 contains 17 residues. The V gene's germline CDR1 is SNHLY and CDR2 FYNNEI. V lost 4 bases and J lost 1; bases outside the gene matches: 7. Sample: naive CD4+ T cells sorted from blood. Subset of the sample: CD45RA+ positively selected. This chain uses TRBV2 with TRBJ2-5; TRBD2 matches 12 bases. This clonotype was obtained from a young man in good health. CDR3: CASSVTSGRILQETQYF. Written as DNA, the CDR3 is TGTGCCAGCAGTGTGACTAGCGGGAGAATCCTCCAAGAGACCCAGTACTTC.